The T cell receptor beta chain described here comes from a study of T cell responses to AZD1222 COVID-19 vaccine. TCRdb's copy holds only in-frame clones and misses some; the assay was immunoSEQ multiplex PCR. The repertoire holds 140,000 to 150,000 clones, with more than 85% as singletons. The receptor's source is an adult who had recovered from COVID-19. Specimen: peripheral blood, collected after recovery from COVID-19.

The CDR3 DNA is TGTGCCAGCAGTTTACGTCTAGCGGGAGGGCCATTTAGCTCCTACAATGAGCAGTTCTTC. This encodes CASSLRLAGGPFSSYNEQFF. The chain couples TRBV28 to TRBJ2-1, with 12 nucleotides matching TRBD2. V trimming: 2 bases; J trimming: 0 bases; junction bases outside the gene matches: 11. CDR1 and CDR2 (germline): MDHEN, SYDVKM. The CDR3 contains 20 residues.